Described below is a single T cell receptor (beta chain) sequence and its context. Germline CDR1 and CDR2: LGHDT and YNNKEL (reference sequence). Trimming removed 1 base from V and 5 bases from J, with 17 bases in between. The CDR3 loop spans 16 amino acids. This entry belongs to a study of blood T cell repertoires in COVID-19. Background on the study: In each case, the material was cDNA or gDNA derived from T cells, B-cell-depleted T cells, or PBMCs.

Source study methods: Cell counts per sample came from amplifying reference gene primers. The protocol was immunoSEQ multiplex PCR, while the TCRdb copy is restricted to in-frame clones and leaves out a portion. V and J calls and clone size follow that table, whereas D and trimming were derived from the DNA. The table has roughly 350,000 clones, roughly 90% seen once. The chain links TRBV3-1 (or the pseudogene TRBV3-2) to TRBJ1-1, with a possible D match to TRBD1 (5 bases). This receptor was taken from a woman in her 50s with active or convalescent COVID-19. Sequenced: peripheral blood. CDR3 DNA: TGTGCCAGCAGCCAAGTTGGCGTCAGGGTACGGACTGAAGCTTTCTTT. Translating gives CASSQVGVRVRTEAFF.